The clone carrying this TCR beta chain appeared many times. From the PCR reads, TCRdb called clonotypes with MiXCR, one entry per CDR3 protein. The repertoire holds about 90,000 distinct CDR3 sequences, around 54% seen once, with around 10% in the top ten. This specimen belongs to a study of CDR3 diversity in severe acne. Germline assignment: CDR1 SEHNR and CDR2 FQNEAQ (reference sequence). The CDR3 covers 15 residues. V lost 4 bases and J lost 3, with 16 bases in between. What was sequenced was blood. The TCR sequence derives from a male donor with severe acne vulgaris. The rearrangement joins TRBV7-9 to TRBJ2-7, with a tentative D call TRBD2 (6 bases). The CDR3 DNA reads TGTGCCAGCAGCTCCGCGGAGGGGCCCTTCTACGAGCAGTACGTC. Protein sequence: CASSSAEGPFYEQYV.